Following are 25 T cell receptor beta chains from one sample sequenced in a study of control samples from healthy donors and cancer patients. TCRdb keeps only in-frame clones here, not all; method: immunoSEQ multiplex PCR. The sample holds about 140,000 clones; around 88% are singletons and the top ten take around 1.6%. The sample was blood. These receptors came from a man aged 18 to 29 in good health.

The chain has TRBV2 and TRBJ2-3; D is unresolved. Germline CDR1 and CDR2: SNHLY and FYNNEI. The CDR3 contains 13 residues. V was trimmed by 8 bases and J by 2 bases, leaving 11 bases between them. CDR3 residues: CASVARNTDTQYF. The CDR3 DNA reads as TGTGCCAGCGTGGCGCGGAACACAGATACGCAGTATTTT.

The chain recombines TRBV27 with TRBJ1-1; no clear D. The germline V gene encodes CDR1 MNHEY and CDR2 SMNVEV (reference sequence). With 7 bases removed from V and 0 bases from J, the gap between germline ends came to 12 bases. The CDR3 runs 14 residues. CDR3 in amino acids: CASKTIPMNTEAFF. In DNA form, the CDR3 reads TGTGCCAGCAAAACCATTCCCATGAACACTGAAGCTTTCTTT.

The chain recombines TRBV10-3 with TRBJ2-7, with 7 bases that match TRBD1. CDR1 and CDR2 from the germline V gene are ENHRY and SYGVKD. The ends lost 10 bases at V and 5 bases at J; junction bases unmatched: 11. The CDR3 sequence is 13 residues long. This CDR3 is CATDDRVNNEQYF. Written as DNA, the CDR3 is TGTGCCACCGATGACAGGGTGAACAACGAGCAGTACTTC.

CDR3 DNA: TGTGCCAGTAGTATGGGTTGGGGGGCTGGGGCCAACGTCCTGACTTTC. It encodes CASSMGWGAGANVLTF. This chain uses TRBV19 with TRBJ2-6, with a weak D call TRBD2 (6 bases). Trimming cost V 3 bases and J 2 bases, with 11 bases left between them. The CDR3 is made up of 16 amino acids. Germline CDR1 is LNHDA and CDR2 is SQIVND (reference sequence).

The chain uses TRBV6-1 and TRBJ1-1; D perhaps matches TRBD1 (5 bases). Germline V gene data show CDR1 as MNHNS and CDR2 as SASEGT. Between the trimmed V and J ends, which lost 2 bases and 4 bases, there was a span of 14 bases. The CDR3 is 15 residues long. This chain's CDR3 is CASSEIGGVITEAFF. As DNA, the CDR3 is TGTGCCAGCAGTGAAATCGGGGGAGTTATCACTGAAGCTTTCTTT.

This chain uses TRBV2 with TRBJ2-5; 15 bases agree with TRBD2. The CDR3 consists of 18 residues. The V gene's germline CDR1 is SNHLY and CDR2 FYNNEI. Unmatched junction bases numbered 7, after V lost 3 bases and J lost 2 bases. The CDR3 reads CASSDMGLAGGNQETQYF. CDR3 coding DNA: TGTGCCAGCAGTGACATGGGACTAGCGGGGGGCAATCAAGAGACCCAGTACTTC.

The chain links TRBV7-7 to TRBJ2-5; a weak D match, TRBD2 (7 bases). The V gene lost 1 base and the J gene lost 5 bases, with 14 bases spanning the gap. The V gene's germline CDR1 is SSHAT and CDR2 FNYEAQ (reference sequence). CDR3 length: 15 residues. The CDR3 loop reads CASSLVPGGLETQYF. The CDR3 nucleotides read TGTGCCAGCAGCTTAGTACCGGGGGGCCTTGAGACCCAGTACTTC.

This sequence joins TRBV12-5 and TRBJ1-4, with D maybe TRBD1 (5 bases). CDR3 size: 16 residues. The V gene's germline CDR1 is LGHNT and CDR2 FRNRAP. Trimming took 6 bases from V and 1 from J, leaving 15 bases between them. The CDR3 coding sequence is TGTGCTAGTGGCCCGACAGAGCAGTTAACTAATGAAAAACTGTTTTTT. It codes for CASGPTEQLTNEKLFF.

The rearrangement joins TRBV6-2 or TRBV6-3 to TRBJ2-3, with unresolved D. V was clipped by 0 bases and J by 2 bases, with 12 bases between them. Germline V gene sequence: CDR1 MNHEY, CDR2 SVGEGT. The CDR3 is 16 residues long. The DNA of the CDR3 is TGTGCCAGCAGTTACTCGGGTACGGACCTCACAGATACGCAGTATTTT. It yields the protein CASSYSGTDLTDTQYF.

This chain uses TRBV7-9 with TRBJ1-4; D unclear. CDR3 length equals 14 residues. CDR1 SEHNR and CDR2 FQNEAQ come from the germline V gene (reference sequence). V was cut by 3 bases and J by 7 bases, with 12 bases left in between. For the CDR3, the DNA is TGTGCCAGCAGCTTGTCTGTCACGGGTGAAAAACTGTTTTTT. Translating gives CASSLSVTGEKLFF.

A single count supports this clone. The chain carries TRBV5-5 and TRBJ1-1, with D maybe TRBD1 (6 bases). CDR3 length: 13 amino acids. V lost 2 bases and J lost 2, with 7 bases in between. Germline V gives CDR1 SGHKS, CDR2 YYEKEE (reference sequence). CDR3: CASSLGGNTEAFF. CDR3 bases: TGTGCCAGCAGCTTAGGGGGAAACACTGAAGCTTTCTTT.

The CDR3 reads CASSHLTQGQANTGELFF. DNA for the CDR3: TGTGCCAGCAGCCACCTGACGCAGGGACAGGCGAACACCGGGGAGCTGTTTTTT. The chain has TRBV4-2 and TRBJ2-2; 8 bases are a match to TRBD1. Germline-derived CDR1 and CDR2 are LGHNA and YNFKEQ. Unmatched junction bases numbered 9, after V lost 3 bases and J lost 0 bases. The CDR3 runs to 18 residues.

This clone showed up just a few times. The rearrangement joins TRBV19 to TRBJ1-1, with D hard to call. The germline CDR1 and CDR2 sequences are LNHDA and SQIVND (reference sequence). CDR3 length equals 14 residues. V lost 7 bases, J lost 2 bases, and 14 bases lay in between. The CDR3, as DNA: TGTGCCAGTACCCTCCTCCCGACCAACACTGAAGCTTTCTTT. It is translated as CASTLLPTNTEAFF.

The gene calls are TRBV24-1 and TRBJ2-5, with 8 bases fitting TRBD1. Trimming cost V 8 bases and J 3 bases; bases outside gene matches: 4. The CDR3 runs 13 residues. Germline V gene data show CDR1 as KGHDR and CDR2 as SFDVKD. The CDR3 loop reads CATTLDREETQYF. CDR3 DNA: TGTGCCACCACCCTGGACAGGGAAGAGACCCAGTACTTC.

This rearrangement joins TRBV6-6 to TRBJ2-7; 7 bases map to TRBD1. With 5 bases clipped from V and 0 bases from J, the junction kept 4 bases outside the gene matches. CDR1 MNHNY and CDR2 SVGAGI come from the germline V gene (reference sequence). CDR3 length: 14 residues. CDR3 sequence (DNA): TGTGCCAGCAGTCCACAGGGGTTCTCCTACGAGCAGTACTTC. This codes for CASSPQGFSYEQYF.

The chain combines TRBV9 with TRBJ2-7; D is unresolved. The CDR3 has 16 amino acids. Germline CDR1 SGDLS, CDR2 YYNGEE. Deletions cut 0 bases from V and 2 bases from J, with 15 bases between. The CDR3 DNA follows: TGTGCCAGCAGCGTAGAAGGTAGCAGAATGCCCTACGAGCAGTACTTC. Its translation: CASSVEGSRMPYEQYF. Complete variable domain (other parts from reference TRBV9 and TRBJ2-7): DSGVTQTPKHLITATGQRVTLRCSPRSGDLSVYWYQQSLDQGLQFLIQYYNGEERAKGNILERFSAQQFPDLHSELNLSSLELGDSALYFCASSVEGSRMPYEQYFGPGTRLTVT.

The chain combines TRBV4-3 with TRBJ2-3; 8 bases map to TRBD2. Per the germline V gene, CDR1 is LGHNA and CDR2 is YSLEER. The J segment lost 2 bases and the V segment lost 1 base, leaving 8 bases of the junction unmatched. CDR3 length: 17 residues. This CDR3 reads CASSQVTTGGPTDTQYF. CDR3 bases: TGCGCCAGCAGCCAAGTGACGACGGGGGGGCCCACAGATACGCAGTATTTT.

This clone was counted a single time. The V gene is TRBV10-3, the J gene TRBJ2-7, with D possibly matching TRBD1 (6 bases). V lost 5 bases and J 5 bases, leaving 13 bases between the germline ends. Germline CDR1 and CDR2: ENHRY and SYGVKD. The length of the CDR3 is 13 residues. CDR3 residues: CAISRGFLDEQYF. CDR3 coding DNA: TGTGCCATCAGTAGGGGGTTCCTAGACGAGCAGTACTTC.

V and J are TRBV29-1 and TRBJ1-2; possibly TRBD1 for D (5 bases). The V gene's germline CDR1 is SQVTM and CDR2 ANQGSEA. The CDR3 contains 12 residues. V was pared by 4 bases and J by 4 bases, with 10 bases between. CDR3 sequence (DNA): TGCAGCGTTGTTCAGGGACGCTATGGCTACACCTTC. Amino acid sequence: CSVVQGRYGYTF.

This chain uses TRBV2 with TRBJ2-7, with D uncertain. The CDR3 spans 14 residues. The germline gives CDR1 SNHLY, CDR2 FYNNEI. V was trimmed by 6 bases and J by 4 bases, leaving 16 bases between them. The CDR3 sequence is CASRASLDEYEQYF. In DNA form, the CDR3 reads TGTGCCAGCAGGGCCTCGCTGGACGAATACGAGCAGTACTTC.

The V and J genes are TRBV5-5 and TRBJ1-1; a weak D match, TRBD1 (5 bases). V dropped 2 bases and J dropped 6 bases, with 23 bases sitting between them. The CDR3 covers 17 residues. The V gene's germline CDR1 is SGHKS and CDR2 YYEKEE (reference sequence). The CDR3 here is CASSLFVAGWEGPEAFF. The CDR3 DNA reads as TGTGCCAGCAGCTTATTCGTGGCAGGGTGGGAGGGCCCTGAAGCTTTCTTT.

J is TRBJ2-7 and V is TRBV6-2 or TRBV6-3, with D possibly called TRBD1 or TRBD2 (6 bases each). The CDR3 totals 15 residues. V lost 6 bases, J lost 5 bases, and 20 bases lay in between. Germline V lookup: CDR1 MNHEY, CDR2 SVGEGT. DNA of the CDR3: TGTGCCAGCAGCATCCCGTGGGGGCCGGGGGACGAGCAGTACTTC. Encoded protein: CASSIPWGPGDEQYF.

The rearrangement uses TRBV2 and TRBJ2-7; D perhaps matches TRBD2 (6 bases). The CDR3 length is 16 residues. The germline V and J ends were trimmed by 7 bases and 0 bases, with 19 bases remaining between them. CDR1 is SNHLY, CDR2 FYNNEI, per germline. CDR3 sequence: CASITIGTQSSYEQYF. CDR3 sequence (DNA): TGTGCCAGCATTACAATCGGGACTCAGAGCTCCTACGAGCAGTACTTC.

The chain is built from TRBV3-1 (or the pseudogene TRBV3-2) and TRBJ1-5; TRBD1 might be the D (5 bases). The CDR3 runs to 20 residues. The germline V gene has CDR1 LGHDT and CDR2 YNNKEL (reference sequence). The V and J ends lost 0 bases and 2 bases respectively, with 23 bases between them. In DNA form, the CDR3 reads TGTGCCAGCAGCCAAGATCAGGTCGGCAGGGCAACCCCATGCAATCAGCCCCAGCATTTT. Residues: CASSQDQVGRATPCNQPQHF.

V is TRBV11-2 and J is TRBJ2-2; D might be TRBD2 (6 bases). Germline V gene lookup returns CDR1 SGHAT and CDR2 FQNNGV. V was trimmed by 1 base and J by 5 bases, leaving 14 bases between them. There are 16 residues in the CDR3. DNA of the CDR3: TGTGCCAGCAGCTTAGTTACACTAGCTTTAACCGGGGAGCTGTTTTTT. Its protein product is CASSLVTLALTGELFF. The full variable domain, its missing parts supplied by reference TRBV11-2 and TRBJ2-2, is EAGVAQSPRYKIIEKRQSVAFWCNPISGHATLYWYQQILGQGPKLLIQFQNNGVVDDSQLPKDRFSAERLKGVDSTLKIQPAKLEDSAVYLCASSLVTLALTGELFFGEGSRLTVL.